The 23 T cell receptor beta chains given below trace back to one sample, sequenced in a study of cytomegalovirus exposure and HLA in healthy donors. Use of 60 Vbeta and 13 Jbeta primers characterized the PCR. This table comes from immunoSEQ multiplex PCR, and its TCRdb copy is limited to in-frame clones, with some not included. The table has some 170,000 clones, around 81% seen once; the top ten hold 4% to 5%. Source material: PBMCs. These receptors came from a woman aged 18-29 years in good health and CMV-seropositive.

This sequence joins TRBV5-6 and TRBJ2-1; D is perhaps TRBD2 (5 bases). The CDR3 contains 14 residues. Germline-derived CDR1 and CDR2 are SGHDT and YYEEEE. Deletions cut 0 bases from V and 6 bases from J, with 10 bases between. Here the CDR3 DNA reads TGTGCCAGCAGCTTGGGGCTAGCAGGCAATGAGCAGTTCTTC. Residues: CASSLGLAGNEQFF.

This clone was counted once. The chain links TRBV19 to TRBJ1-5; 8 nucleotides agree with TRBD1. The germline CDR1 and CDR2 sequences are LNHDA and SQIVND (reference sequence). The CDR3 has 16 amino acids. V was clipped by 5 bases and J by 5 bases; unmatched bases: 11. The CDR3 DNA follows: TGTGCCAGTAGTTTGGGACAGGACCGTTTGTATCAGCCCCAGCATTTT. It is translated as CASSLGQDRLYQPQHF.

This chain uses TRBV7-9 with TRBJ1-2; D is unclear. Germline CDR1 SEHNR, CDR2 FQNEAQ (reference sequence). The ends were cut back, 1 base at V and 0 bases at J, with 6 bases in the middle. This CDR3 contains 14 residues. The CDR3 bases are TGTGCCAGCAGCTTAGGAGCCACTAACTATGGCTACACCTTC. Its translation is CASSLGATNYGYTF.

Written as DNA, the CDR3 is TGCGCCAGCAGCTTGTTACGACACCAGTCCTACGAGCAGTACTTC. Protein product: CASSLLRHQSYEQYF. The chain has TRBV5-1 and TRBJ2-5, with no clear D. The J call may not be correct, given that the DNA end is closer to TRBJ2-7. Germline CDR1 SGHRS, CDR2 YFSETQ. There are 15 residues in the CDR3.

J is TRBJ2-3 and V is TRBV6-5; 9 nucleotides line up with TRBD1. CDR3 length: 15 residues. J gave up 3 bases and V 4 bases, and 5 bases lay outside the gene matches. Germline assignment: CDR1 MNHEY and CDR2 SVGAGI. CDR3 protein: CASSLGTGSTDTQYF. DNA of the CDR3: TGTGCCAGCAGTTTAGGGACAGGGAGTACAGATACGCAGTATTTT.

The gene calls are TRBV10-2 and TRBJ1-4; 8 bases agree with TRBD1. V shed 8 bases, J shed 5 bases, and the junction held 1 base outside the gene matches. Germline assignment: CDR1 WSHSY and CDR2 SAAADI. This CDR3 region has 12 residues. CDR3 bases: TGCGCCAGCCGGGACAGGAATGAAAAACTGTTTTTT. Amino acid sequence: CASRDRNEKLFF.

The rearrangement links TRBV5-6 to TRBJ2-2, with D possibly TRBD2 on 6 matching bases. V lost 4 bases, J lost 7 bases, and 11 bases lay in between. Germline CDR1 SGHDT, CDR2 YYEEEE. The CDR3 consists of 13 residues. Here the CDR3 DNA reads TGTGCCAGCAGCCCTGGGGGGATCGGGGAGCTGTTTTTT. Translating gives CASSPGGIGELFF. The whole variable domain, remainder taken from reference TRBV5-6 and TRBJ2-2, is DAGVTQSPTHLIKTRGQQVTLRCSPKSGHDTVSWYQQALGQGPQFIFQYYEEEERQRGNFPDRFSGHQFPNYSSELNVNALLLGDSALYLCASSPGGIGELFFGEGSRLTVL.

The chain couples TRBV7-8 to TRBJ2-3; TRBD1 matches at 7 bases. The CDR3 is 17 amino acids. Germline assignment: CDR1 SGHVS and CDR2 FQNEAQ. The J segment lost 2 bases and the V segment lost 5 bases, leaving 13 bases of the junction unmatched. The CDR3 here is CASSATGVLTHTDTQYF. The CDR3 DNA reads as TGTGCCAGCAGCGCAACAGGGGTCCTAACACACACAGATACGCAGTATTTT.

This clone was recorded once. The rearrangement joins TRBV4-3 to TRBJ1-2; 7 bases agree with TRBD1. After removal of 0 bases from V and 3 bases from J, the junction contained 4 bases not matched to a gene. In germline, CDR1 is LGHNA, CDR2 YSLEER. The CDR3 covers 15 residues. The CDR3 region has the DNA TGCGCCAGCAGCCAAGACAGGGGGTTCTACTATGGCTACACCTTC. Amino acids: CASSQDRGFYYGYTF.

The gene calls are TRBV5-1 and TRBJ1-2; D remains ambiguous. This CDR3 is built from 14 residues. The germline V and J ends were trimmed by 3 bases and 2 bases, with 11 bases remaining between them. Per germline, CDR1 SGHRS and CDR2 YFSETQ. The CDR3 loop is CASSYDILNYGYTF. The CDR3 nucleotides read TGCGCCAGCAGCTACGACATATTAAACTATGGCTACACCTTC.

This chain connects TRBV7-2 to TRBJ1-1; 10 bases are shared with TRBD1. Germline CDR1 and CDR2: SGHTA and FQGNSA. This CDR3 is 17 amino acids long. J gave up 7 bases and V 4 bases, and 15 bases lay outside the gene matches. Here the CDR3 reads CASSSLRGDRGRNEAFF. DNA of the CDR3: TGTGCCAGCAGCTCCCTGCGGGGCGACAGGGGGCGGAATGAAGCTTTCTTT.

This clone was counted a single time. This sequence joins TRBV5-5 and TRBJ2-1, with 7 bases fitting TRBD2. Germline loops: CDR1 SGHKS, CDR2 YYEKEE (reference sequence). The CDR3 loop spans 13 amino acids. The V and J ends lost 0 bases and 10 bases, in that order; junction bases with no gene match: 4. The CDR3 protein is CASSLVTAGEQFF. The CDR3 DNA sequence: TGTGCCAGCAGCTTGGTTACAGCGGGAGAGCAGTTCTTC.

CDR3 DNA: TGTGCCAGCAGTTATACCCGGGACACCCCCTGGGAGCCCCAGCATTTT. Protein sequence: CASSYTRDTPWEPQHF. The rearrangement links TRBV6-5 to TRBJ1-5; possible D gene TRBD1, 6 bases. V lost 3 bases, J lost 8 bases, and 20 bases lay in between. Per germline, CDR1 MNHEY and CDR2 SVGAGI. The CDR3 covers 16 residues.

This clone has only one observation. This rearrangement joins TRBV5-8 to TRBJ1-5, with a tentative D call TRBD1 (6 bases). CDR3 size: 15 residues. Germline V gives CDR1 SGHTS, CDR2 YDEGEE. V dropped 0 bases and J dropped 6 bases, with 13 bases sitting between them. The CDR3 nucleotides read TGTGCCAGCAGCTTGGGGTTTACAGGGAGTCAGCCCCAGCATTTT. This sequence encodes CASSLGFTGSQPQHF. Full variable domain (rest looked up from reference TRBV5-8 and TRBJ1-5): EAGVTQSPTHLIKTRGQQATLRCSPISGHTSVYWYQQALGLGLQFLLWYDEGEERNRGNFPPRFSGRQFPNYSSELNVNALELEDSALYLCASSLGFTGSQPQHFGDGTRLSIL.

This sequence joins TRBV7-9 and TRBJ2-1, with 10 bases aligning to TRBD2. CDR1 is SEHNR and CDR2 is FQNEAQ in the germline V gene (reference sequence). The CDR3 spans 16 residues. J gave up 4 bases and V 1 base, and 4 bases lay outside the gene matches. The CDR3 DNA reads TGTGCCAGCAGCTTAGGTAGCGGGGGGCCTTACAATGAGCAGTTCTTC. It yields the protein CASSLGSGGPYNEQFF.

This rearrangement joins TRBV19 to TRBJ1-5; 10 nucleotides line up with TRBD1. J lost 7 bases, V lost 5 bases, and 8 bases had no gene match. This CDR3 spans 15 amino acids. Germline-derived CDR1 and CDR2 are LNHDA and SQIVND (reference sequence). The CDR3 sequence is CASSEGQGHRQPQHF. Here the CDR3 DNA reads TGTGCCAGTAGTGAGGGACAGGGGCATAGGCAGCCCCAGCATTTT.

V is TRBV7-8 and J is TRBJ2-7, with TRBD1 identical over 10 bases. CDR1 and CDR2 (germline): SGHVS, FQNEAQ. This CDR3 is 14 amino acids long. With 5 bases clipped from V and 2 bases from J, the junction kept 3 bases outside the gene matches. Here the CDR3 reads CASSRGQGAYEQYF. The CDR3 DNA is TGTGCCAGCAGCCGAGGACAGGGGGCCTACGAGCAGTACTTC.

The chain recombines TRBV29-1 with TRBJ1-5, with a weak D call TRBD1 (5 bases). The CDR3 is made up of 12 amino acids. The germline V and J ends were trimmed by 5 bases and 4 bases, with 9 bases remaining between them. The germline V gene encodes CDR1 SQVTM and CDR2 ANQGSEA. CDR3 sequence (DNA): TGCAGCGTTCGGGCAGGGAATCAGCCCCAGCATTTT. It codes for CSVRAGNQPQHF. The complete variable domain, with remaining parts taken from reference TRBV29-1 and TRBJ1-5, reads SAVISQKPSRDICQRGTSLTIQCQVDSQVTMMFWYRQQPGQSLTLIATANQGSEATYESGFVIDKFPISRPNLTFSTLTVSNMSPEDSSIYLCSVRAGNQPQHFGDGTRLSIL.

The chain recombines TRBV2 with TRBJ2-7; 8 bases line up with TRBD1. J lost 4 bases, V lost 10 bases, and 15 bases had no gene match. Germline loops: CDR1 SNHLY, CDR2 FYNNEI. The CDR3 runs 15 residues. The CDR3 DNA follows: TGTGCCATCAAAGGAATTAGACAGGGGAGTTACGAGCAGTACTTC. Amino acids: CAIKGIRQGSYEQYF.

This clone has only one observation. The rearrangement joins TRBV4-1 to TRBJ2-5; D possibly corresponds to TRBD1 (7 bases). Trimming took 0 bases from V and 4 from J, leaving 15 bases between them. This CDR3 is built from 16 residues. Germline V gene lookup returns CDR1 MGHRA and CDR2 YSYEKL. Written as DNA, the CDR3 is TGCGCCAGCAGCCAAGAGGGGGGAAGGGGGCGAGAGACCCAGTACTTC. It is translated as CASSQEGGRGRETQYF.

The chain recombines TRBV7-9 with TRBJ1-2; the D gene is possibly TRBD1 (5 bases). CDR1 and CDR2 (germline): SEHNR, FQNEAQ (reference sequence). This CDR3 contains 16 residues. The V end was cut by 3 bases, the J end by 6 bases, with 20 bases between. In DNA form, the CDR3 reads TGTGCCAGCAGCTTGGTCCCCGGAAGGGGAAGTGATGGCTACACCTTC. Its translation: CASSLVPGRGSDGYTF. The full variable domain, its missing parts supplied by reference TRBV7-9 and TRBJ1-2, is DTGVSQNPRHKITKRGQNVTFRCDPISEHNRLYWYRQTLGQGPEFLTYFQNEAQLEKSRLLSDRFSAERPKGSFSTLEIQRTEQGDSAMYLCASSLVPGRGSDGYTFGSGTRLTVV.

The CDR3 nucleotides are TGTGCCAGCAGGAGAGGGACACTTCCATATGGCTACACCTTC. It yields the protein CASRRGTLPYGYTF. This chain connects TRBV2 to TRBJ1-2, with D maybe TRBD1 (6 bases). Germline V gives CDR1 SNHLY, CDR2 FYNNEI. The CDR3 consists of 14 residues. The V end was cut by 6 bases, the J end by 5 bases, with 16 bases between.

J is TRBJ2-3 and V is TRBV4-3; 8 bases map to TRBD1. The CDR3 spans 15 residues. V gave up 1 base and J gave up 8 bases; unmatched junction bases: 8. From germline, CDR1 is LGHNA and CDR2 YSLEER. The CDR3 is CASSQGPRTGSTQYF. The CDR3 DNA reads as TGCGCCAGCAGCCAAGGCCCCCGGACAGGGAGTACGCAGTATTTT.